The sequence of this T cell receptor beta chain was determined in a study of T cell repertoires in cytomegalovirus infection. About the study: From public TCR beta signatures came an indication of both CMV infection and matching HLA type.

Study results and caveats: HLA-C-restricted CMV clonotypes gave the most frequent clonotype in two of eight donors. Cumulative public TCR beta family frequency identified CMV carriers with the relevant HLA.

TCRdb called the reads again in MiXCR, with one record for every CDR3 protein. The top ten clones hold around 77% of a sample with about 68,000 distinct CDR3 sequences, roughly 20% of them seen once. A remark on this clonotype: The antigen is undetermined.

Per the germline V gene, CDR1 is DFQATT and CDR2 is SNEGSKA (reference sequence). The CDR3 is made up of 15 amino acids. The V gene end was trimmed by 5 bases and the J gene end by 2 bases; junction bases not matched to a gene: 11. This clonotype was obtained from a human donor in good health (CMV status not recorded). Some clones in this sample may be carry-over from other donors' samples. Sequences were obtained from PBMCs, sequenced either directly or after in vitro stimulation (not recorded which). V gene TRBV20-1 combines with J gene TRBJ2-5; 7 bases align to TRBD2. DNA for the CDR3: TGCAGTGCTCCAATCGTGGGAGGGCGACAAGAGACCCAGTACTTC. This sequence encodes CSAPIVGGRQETQYF.